This T cell receptor beta chain is drawn from a study of CXCR3-negative and CXCR3-positive naive CD8 T cells. A remark on this clonotype: Its antigen is currently unknown.

All TRB cDNA libraries came from 5' RACE performed with UMI labels. TCRdb reprocessed the 5' RACE reads, keeping one entry per CDR3 protein, no DNA. The sample includes under 75,000 distinct CDR3 sequences. CDR1 is SQVTM, CDR2 ANQGSEA, per germline. This CDR3 has 14 residues. Triplicates of some 300,000 cells were sorted from each CD8+ T cell subset. Study findings and constraints: Compared with CXCR3-negative naive cells, CXCR3-positive naive cells showed more hydrophobic TRB CDR3s. Naive CXCR3-positive and CXCR3-negative cells shared TRBV-TRBJ usage; memory cells diverged.

This clonotype was sampled from a human donor in good health. Some clones in this sample may be carry-over from other donors' samples. V and J are TRBV29-1 and TRBJ2-1; the TCRdb D gene call, TRBD1, has no DNA to confirm it. The sequencing sample was made of naive CXCR3+ CD8+ T cells from blood. Subset here: CD45RO-CCR7+CD27+CD95- naive CD8+ T cells expressing CXCR3 (TNR3+). The CDR3 sequence is CSVGGSQGYNEQFF.